The present T cell receptor (beta chain) was sequenced within a study of T cells in localized non-small cell lung cancer. Measured with immunoSEQ multiplex PCR; TCRdb has only the in-frame clones, and not every one. Among around 40,000 clones listed, about 90% were seen once. Per germline, CDR1 MDHEN and CDR2 SYDVKM. Trimming took 6 bases from V and 6 from J, leaving 14 bases between them. The CDR3 spans 14 residues. The sequence was obtained from a man aged 40-75 years with stage I lung adenocarcinoma. The sample was peripheral blood, taken before any cancer treatment. J is TRBJ2-2 and V is TRBV28, with D maybe TRBD2 (6 bases). The CDR3 DNA sequence: TGTGCCAGCAGCGAGGAGGGCCGGGCCGGGGAGCTGTTTTTT. Residues: CASSEEGRAGELFF.